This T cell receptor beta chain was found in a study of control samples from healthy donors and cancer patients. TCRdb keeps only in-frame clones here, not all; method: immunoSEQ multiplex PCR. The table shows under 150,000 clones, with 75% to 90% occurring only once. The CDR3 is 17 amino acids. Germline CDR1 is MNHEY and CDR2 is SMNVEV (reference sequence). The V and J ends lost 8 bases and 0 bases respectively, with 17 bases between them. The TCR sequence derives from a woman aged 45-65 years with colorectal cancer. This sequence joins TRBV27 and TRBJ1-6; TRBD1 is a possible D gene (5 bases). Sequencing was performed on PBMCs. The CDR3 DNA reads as TGTGCCAGCCTAAAATCCCGACAGAGCTCCTATAATTCACCCCTCCACTTT. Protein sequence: CASLKSRQSSYNSPLHF.